This TCR beta chain was sequenced for a study of T cells expressing NK-cell markers. Notes on the study in general: A handful of donors showed these clonotypes also leading the CD3+CD56-NKG2C+ fraction. There remained a lack of clarity about HCMV specificity of expanded NKG2C+ T cell clones.

As to this clonotype: Its antigen is not known.

This CDR3 comprises 13 residues. Germline lookup yields CDR1 MGHDK and CDR2 SYGVNS. TCR beta cDNA was generated via 5'RACE template switching incorporating UMIs. TCRdb reprocessed the 5' RACE reads; each CDR3 protein has one entry and no DNA is given. Its table records approximately 170,000 distinct CDR3 sequences. The specimen sequenced was blood T cells: a sorted CD56 or NKG2C T cell subset, CD4+ or CD8+ T cells, or bulk PBMC T cells (not recorded which). The TCR originated in a man aged 18-75 years in good health. This sequence joins TRBV25-1 and TRBJ1-1. CDR3 protein: CASNRDWDTEAFF.